This TCR beta chain emerged from a study of blood T cell repertoires in COVID-19. Study-level background: The study drew acute and convalescent COVID-19 samples from the United States, Italy and Spain.

Original analysis: Counts of nucleated cells, estimated from reference gene primer amplification, were obtained. This table comes from immunoSEQ multiplex PCR, and its TCRdb copy is limited to in-frame clones, with some not included. That table gives V, J and clone size, and the DNA gave D and trimming. This table holds 180,000 or so clones, approximately 86% found once. The sequencing input was peripheral blood. The clonotype was recovered from a man aged 60 to 69 with acute or convalescent COVID-19.

The CDR3, as DNA: TGCGCCAGCAGCTTGGATCCCCCGGGACAGGGGGCAACTAATGAAAAACTGTTTTTT. Residues: CASSLDPPGQGATNEKLFF. V is TRBV5-1 and J is TRBJ1-4, with 11 bases lining up with TRBD1. CDR3 length: 19 amino acids. V dropped 0 bases and J dropped 0; count of bases not matched to a gene: 7. Per the germline V gene, CDR1 is SGHRS and CDR2 is YFSETQ.